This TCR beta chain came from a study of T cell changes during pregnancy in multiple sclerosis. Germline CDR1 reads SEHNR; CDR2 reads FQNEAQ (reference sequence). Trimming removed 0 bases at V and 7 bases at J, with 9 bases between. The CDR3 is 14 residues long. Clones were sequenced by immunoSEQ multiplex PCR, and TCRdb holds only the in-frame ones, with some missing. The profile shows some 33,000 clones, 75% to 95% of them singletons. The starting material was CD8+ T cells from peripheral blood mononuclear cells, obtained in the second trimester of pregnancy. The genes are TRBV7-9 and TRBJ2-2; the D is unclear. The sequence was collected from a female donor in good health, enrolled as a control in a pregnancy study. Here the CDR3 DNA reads TGTGCCAGCAGCTTAGCCGGGTCCGTCGGGGAGCTGTTTTTT. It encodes CASSLAGSVGELFF.